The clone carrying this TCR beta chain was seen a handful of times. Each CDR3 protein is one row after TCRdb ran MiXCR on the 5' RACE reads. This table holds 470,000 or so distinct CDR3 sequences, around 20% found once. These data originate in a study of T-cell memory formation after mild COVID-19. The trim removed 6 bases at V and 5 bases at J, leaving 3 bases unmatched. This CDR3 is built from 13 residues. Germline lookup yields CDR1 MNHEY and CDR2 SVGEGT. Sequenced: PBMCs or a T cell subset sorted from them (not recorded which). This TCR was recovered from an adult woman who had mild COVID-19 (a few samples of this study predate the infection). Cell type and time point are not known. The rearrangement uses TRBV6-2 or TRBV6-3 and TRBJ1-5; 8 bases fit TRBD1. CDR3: CASSGQGDQPQHF. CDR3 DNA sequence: TGTGCCAGCAGCGGACAGGGTGATCAGCCCCAGCATTTT.